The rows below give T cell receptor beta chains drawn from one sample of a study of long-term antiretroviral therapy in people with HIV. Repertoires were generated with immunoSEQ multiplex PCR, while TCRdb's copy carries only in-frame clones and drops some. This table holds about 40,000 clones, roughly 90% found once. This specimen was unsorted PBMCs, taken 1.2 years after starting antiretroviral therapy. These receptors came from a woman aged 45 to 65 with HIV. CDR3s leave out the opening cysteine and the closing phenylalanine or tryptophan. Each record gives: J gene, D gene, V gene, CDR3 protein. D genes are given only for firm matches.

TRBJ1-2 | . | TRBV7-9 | ASSSDGPGNYGYT
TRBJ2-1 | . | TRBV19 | ASSAGLNEQF
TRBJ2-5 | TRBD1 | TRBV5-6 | ASSDTGTGGETQY
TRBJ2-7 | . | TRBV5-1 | ASSLATTVSSYEQY
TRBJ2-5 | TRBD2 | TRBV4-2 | ASSQAKAGGQETQY
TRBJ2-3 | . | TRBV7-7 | ASSLDSTDTQY
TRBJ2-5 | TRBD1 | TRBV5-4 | ASRQTGAGAKTQY
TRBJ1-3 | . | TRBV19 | ASRDRDPVRASTIY
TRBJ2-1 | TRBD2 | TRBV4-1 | ASSQGGRGLAGGNEQF
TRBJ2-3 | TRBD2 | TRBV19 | ASSVSGGADTQY
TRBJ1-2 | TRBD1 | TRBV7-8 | ASSSRRDRGYGYT
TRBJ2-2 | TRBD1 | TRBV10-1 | ATRHRDRVPGELF
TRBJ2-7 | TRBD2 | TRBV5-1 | ASSLTLAGGYEQY
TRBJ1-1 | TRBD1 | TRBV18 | ASSPGQKTEAF
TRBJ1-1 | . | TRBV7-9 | ASSLERSNTEAF
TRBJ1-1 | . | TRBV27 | ASYRGMNTEAF
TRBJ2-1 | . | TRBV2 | ASSIDREQF
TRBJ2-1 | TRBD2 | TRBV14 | ASSYRGDAYNEQF
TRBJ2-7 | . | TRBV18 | ASSPQGMVGEQY
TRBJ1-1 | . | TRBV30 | AWSVRGSMNTEAF
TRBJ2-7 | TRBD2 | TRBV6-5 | ASSYRRGGEQY
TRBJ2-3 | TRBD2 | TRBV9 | ASSVVGTRGTDTQY
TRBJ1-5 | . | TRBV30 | AWSVNRGSWSNQPQH
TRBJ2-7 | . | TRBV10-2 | ASSEIIAEQY
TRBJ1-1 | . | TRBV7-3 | ASSLRPDTEAF